The 31 T cell receptor beta chains presented below share a single source sample, sequenced in a study of response to subunit inactivated influenza vaccine. Each CDR3 protein gets one entry after TCRdb re-called the RT-PCR reads with MiXCR. In the table there are about 830,000 distinct CDR3 sequences, less than 20% of which are singletons. The starting material was PBMCs from blood, obtained about 5 days after vaccination. The receptors here all came from a man aged 50-59 years who received an inactivated influenza vaccine.

This clonotype occurred a few times. The chain combines TRBV7-9 with TRBJ1-1; a weak D match, TRBD1 (5 bases). CDR1 SEHNR and CDR2 FQNEAQ come from the germline V gene (reference sequence). The CDR3 consists of 16 residues. Trimming shortened V by 3 bases and J by 2 bases, and 16 bases separated the two germline ends. CDR3 sequence reads: CASSFTGLGVNTEAFF. CDR3 nucleotide sequence: TGTGCCAGCAGCTTTACAGGACTCGGAGTTAACACTGAAGCTTTCTTT.

V gene TRBV7-2 combines with J gene TRBJ1-3; D unresolved. There are 15 residues in the CDR3. V gave up 1 base and J gave up 4 bases, with 11 bases separating them. Germline-derived CDR1 and CDR2 are SGHTA and FQGNSA. CDR3 residues: CASSLVPGLGNTIYF. In nucleotides, the CDR3 is TGTGCCAGCAGCTTAGTCCCCGGACTCGGAAACACCATATATTTT. Based on the CDR3 plus reference TRBV7-2 and TRBJ1-3, the full variable domain is GAGVSQSPSNKVTEKGKDVELRCDPISGHTALYWYRQSLGQGLEFLIYFQGNSAPDKSGLPSDRFSAERTGGSVSTLTIQRTQQEDSAVYLCASSLVPGLGNTIYFGEGSWLTVV.

In its sample, this clonotype was seen once. A much larger clone is a single base away; this may be a read error. CDR3 sequence reads: CSATNFNEQFF. CDR3 nucleotide sequence: TGCAGCGCAACCAACTTCAATGAGCAGTTCTTC. The genes are TRBV29-1 and TRBJ2-1; D gene ambiguous. Trimming cost V 7 bases and J 6 bases, with 10 bases left between them. Germline V gene lookup returns CDR1 SQVTM and CDR2 ANQGSEA. The CDR3 extends over 11 amino acids.

In its sample, this clonotype was seen a few times. J is TRBJ2-3 and V is TRBV7-2; 10 bases match TRBD2. The CDR3 is 15 amino acids. Germline CDR1 SGHTA, CDR2 FQGNSA. The V and J ends lost 5 bases and 4 bases, in that order; junction bases with no gene match: 6. This chain's CDR3 is CASSPSGGASDTQYF. CDR3 in DNA: TGTGCCAGCAGCCCGAGCGGGGGGGCATCAGATACGCAGTATTTT.

The rearrangement uses TRBV6-1 and TRBJ2-7, with 9 bases that match TRBD1. The CDR3 contains 17 residues. Germline CDR1 and CDR2: MNHNS and SASEGT. The V segment lost 4 bases and the J segment 0 bases; nucleotides outside the gene matches: 10. The CDR3 DNA sequence: TGTGCCAGCAGTGGTCCCGGGACAGGGTCGGCCTCCTACGAGCAGTACTTC. The encoded protein is CASSGPGTGSASYEQYF.

The V and J genes are TRBV5-1 and TRBJ2-1; the match to TRBD1 covers 9 bases. J was trimmed by 6 bases and V by 4 bases; bases with no gene match: 8. There are 15 residues in the CDR3. Germline assignment: CDR1 SGHRS and CDR2 YFSETQ. CDR3 sequence reads: CASSLLAGQGNEQFF. The CDR3 DNA reads as TGCGCCAGCAGCCTCCTTGCGGGACAGGGCAATGAGCAGTTCTTC.

This clonotype has only a few counts. This rearrangement joins TRBV12-3 or TRBV12-4 to TRBJ2-3; 10 bases map to TRBD2. The trim removed 6 bases at V and 3 bases at J, leaving 6 bases unmatched. The length of the CDR3 is 15 residues. As DNA, the CDR3 is TGTGCCAGCAGGCTTAGCGGGGGGCCTACAGATACGCAGTATTTT. Translation: CASRLSGGPTDTQYF.

This clonotype turned up a few times. The V call is TRBV18, the J call TRBJ2-1; D perhaps matches TRBD1 (5 bases). This CDR3 comprises 15 residues. The V gene's germline CDR1 is KGHSH and CDR2 LQKENI. V dropped 1 base and J dropped 6 bases, with 13 bases sitting between them. The DNA for the CDR3 is TGTGCCAGCTCACCACGGCAGGGTCCAGGCAATGAGCAGTTCTTC. Translation gives CASSPRQGPGNEQFF.

J is TRBJ2-7 and V is TRBV9; D may be TRBD2 (6 bases). With 0 bases removed from V and 3 bases from J, the gap between germline ends came to 13 bases. CDR3 length: 15 residues. The germline CDR1 and CDR2 sequences are SGDLS and YYNGEE. The CDR3 bases are TGTGCCAGCAGCGTAGCTGGAGGGGCTGGCTACGAGCAGTACTTC. It is translated as CASSVAGGAGYEQYF.

V gene TRBV20-1 combines with J gene TRBJ2-7; a weak D match, TRBD1 (6 bases). Trimming removed 5 bases at V and 0 bases at J, with 11 bases between. This CDR3 region has 13 residues. Germline V gives CDR1 DFQATT, CDR2 SNEGSKA (reference sequence). The CDR3 DNA reads TGCAGTGCTGTGACAGGCTTCTCCTACGAGCAGTACTTC. This codes for CSAVTGFSYEQYF.

There are a few counts of this clonotype. The chain couples TRBV12-3 or TRBV12-4 to TRBJ2-5, with 10 bases matching TRBD2. The J segment lost 9 bases and the V segment lost 4 bases, leaving 8 bases of the junction unmatched. The CDR3 sequence is 14 residues long. In DNA, the CDR3 is TGTGCCAGCAGTTCGGTGGGACTAGCGAGGGCCCAGTACTTC. Translated: CASSSVGLARAQYF.

This clonotype was counted a few times. J is TRBJ2-1 and V is TRBV7-8, with D unclear. The CDR3 has 12 amino acids. From germline, CDR1 is SGHVS and CDR2 FQNEAQ. V was clipped by 3 bases and J by 9 bases, with 9 bases between them. The chain's CDR3 is CASSLDWAEQFF. The CDR3 nucleotides read TGTGCCAGCAGCTTGGATTGGGCTGAGCAGTTCTTC.

CDR3 amino acids: CASSPLPPIILRAGGTGELFF. The CDR3 nucleotides are TGTGCCAGCAGCCCCTTGCCCCCCATAATCCTCCGAGCGGGGGGCACCGGGGAGCTGTTTTTT. The V call is TRBV11-2, the J call TRBJ2-2; 9 nucleotides match TRBD2. Germline V lookup: CDR1 SGHAT, CDR2 FQNNGV. The CDR3 has 21 residues. Trimming cost V 5 bases and J 4 bases; bases outside gene matches: 23.

This chain uses TRBV2 with TRBJ2-5; D is perhaps TRBD1 (6 bases). Trimming pared 0 bases from V and 5 bases from J, leaving 16 bases between. The CDR3 spans 16 residues. Germline CDR1 is SNHLY and CDR2 is FYNNEI. The CDR3: CASSEAWGLRGETQYF. Here the CDR3 DNA reads TGTGCCAGCAGTGAAGCGTGGGGCCTGAGGGGGGAGACCCAGTACTTC. Together with reference TRBV2 and TRBJ2-5, the CDR3 gives the full variable domain: EPEVTQTPSHQVTQMGQEVILRCVPISNHLYFYWYRQILGQKVEFLVSFYNNEISEKSEIFDDQFSVERPDGSNFTLKIRSTKLEDSAMYFCASSEAWGLRGETQYFGPGTRLLVL.

This clonotype appeared a few times. The chain links TRBV20-1 to TRBJ2-1; D may match TRBD1 or TRBD2 (5 bases each). Germline CDR1 is DFQATT and CDR2 is SNEGSKA (reference sequence). The ends were cut back, 8 bases at V and 4 bases at J, with 12 bases in the middle. The CDR3 spans 12 residues. The CDR3 bases are TGCAGTACCCCGAGGGGTTACAATGAGCAGTTCTTC. This codes for CSTPRGYNEQFF.

A word on this clonotype: One junction end disagrees with the germline gene, perhaps due to a read error. The CDR3 DNA follows: TGTGCCAGCAGCTTATTCAGGGGACAAACCTCCAACAATGAGCAGTTCTTC. Amino acid sequence: CASSLFRGQTSNNEQFF. This chain uses TRBV7-2 with TRBJ2-1; TRBD1 might be the D (6 bases). The CDR3 extends over 17 amino acids. Germline V gene sequence: CDR1 SGHTA, CDR2 FQGNSA.

The chain has TRBV12-3 or TRBV12-4 and TRBJ2-7; 8 bases align to TRBD1. Losses at the gene ends were 6 bases for V and 3 bases for J; bases not matched to a gene: 7. The CDR3 runs to 14 residues. As DNA, the CDR3 is TGTGCCAGCAGGCGACCGGGACAGGACTACGAGCAGTACTTC. It translates to CASRRPGQDYEQYF.

In this sample, this clonotype turned up a few times. V usage is TRBV12-3 or TRBV12-4 and J usage is TRBJ1-4; TRBD1 might be the D (6 bases). Trimming pared 3 bases from V and 8 bases from J, leaving 13 bases between. The CDR3 is 14 amino acids. DNA of the CDR3: TGTGCCAGCAGTTTGTGGGGGGCGCAGGAAAAACTGTTTTTT. It specifies CASSLWGAQEKLFF.

This clonotype showed up many times. The chain employs TRBV20-1 and TRBJ1-5, with a weak D call TRBD1 (5 bases). The ends were cut back, 6 bases at V and 2 bases at J, with 14 bases in the middle. CDR1 is DFQATT and CDR2 is SNEGSKA in the germline V gene (reference sequence). The CDR3 covers 14 residues. CDR3 nucleotide sequence: TGCAGTGCACTAAGGGGTGGGGGCAATCAGCCCCAGCATTTT. It specifies CSALRGGGNQPQHF.

This clonotype turned up a few times. The chain has TRBV12-3 or TRBV12-4 and TRBJ2-7, with 7 bases matching TRBD1. The CDR3 extends over 14 amino acids. The trim removed 2 bases at V and 5 bases at J, leaving 6 bases unmatched. The CDR3 loop is CASSLWTQGDEQYF. CDR3 bases: TGTGCCAGCAGTTTATGGACCCAGGGGGACGAGCAGTACTTC.

This clonotype was detected many times. The chain links TRBV7-6 to TRBJ2-3; D is perhaps TRBD1 or TRBD2 (5 bases each). This CDR3 comprises 13 residues. V was pared by 3 bases and J by 2 bases, with 6 bases between. CDR1 SGHVS and CDR2 FNYEAQ come from the germline V gene. CDR3 in DNA: TGTGCCAGCAGCTTCGGGACCACAGATACGCAGTATTTT. Translating it yields CASSFGTTDTQYF. Full variable domain (missing parts from reference TRBV7-6 and TRBJ2-3): GAGVSQSPRYKVTKRGQDVALRCDPISGHVSLYWYRQALGQGPEFLTYFNYEAQQDKSGLPNDRFSAERPEGSISTLTIQRTEQRDSAMYRCASSFGTTDTQYFGPGTRLTVL.

The table lists this clonotype with a few counts. The rearrangement uses TRBV28 and TRBJ1-2, with D hard to call. V was pared by 1 base and J by 8 bases, with 17 bases between. From germline, CDR1 is MDHEN and CDR2 SYDVKM. The CDR3 extends over 15 amino acids. The CDR3 region is CASSLFAGPLGGYTF. The CDR3 region has the DNA TGTGCCAGCAGTTTATTTGCAGGCCCACTCGGAGGCTACACCTTC.

The gene calls are TRBV18 and TRBJ2-1; 8 bases line up with TRBD2. V shed 6 bases, J shed 6 bases, and the junction held 19 bases outside the gene matches. The CDR3 extends over 18 amino acids. Looked up from germline, CDR1 is KGHSH and CDR2 is LQKENI. CDR3 DNA: TGTGCCAGCTCCCTAGGCCGTGGGAGCGGGAGTGGTTTCAATGAGCAGTTCTTC. This encodes CASSLGRGSGSGFNEQFF.

This clonotype was seen a few times. V gene TRBV29-1 combines with J gene TRBJ1-2; TRBD1 is a possible D gene (5 bases). This CDR3 spans 17 amino acids. The germline V gene has CDR1 SQVTM and CDR2 ANQGSEA. V was shortened by 0 bases and J by 2 bases, with 19 bases between the two germline ends. The CDR3 loop is CSVEDHFWDPANYGYTF. CDR3 in DNA: TGCAGCGTTGAAGATCATTTCTGGGACCCCGCGAACTATGGCTACACCTTC.

This clonotype showed up just a few times. The CDR3 nucleotides read TGTGCCAGCAGCTTGGGCGGGAGGTACAACAATGAGCAGTTCTTC. Its protein product is CASSLGGRYNNEQFF. The chain uses TRBV7-2 and TRBJ2-1, with 8 bases identical to TRBD2. Germline V gene data show CDR1 as SGHTA and CDR2 as FQGNSA. The CDR3 has 15 amino acids. The V segment lost 3 bases and the J segment 5 bases; nucleotides outside the gene matches: 6.

This clonotype has only a few counts. As DNA, the CDR3 is TGTGCCAGCTCACCCTACAGAGATACGCAGTATTTT. Its protein is CASSPYRDTQYF. This chain links TRBV18 with TRBJ2-3; D unresolved. V was cut by 3 bases and J by 5 bases, with 6 bases left in between. Germline V CDR1 and CDR2: KGHSH, LQKENI. The CDR3 is made up of 12 amino acids.

In its sample, this clonotype was seen many times. This chain links TRBV5-1 with TRBJ2-1; TRBD2 matches at 14 bases. This CDR3 contains 16 residues. V lost 2 bases, J lost 7 bases, and 5 bases stayed unmatched. Germline V gene lookup returns CDR1 SGHRS and CDR2 YFSETQ. The CDR3 here is CASSFTGLAGDNEQFF. The CDR3, as DNA: TGCGCCAGCAGCTTTACGGGACTAGCGGGAGATAATGAGCAGTTCTTC.

V gene TRBV5-5 combines with J gene TRBJ2-5; no firm D call. The germline CDR1 and CDR2 sequences are SGHKS and YYEKEE (reference sequence). The CDR3 is made up of 15 amino acids. Deletions cut 2 bases from V and 2 bases from J, with 13 bases between. CDR3 sequence reads: CASSLTATQQETQYF. The CDR3 nucleotides are TGTGCCAGCAGCTTAACAGCAACCCAACAAGAGACCCAGTACTTC.

This clonotype was found once. Sequence at one end of the junction differs from germline and may be a read error. The J gene is TRBJ1-1, the V gene TRBV5-1; D not certain. This CDR3 spans 14 amino acids. Germline CDR1 SGHRS, CDR2 YFSETQ. Here the CDR3 reads CASSLQIENSEAFF. The CDR3 region has the DNA TGCGCCAGCAGCTTGCAAATCGAGAACTCTGAAGCTTTCTTT. Drawing the rest from reference TRBV5-1 and TRBJ1-1, the complete variable domain is KAGVTQTPRYLIKTRGQQVTLSCSPISGHRSVSWYQQTPGQGLQFLFEYFSETQRNKGNFPGRFSGRQFSNSRSEMNVSTLELGDSALYLCASSLQIENSEAFFGQGTRLTVV.

This chain uses TRBV7-6 with TRBJ1-3, with unresolved D. This CDR3 contains 14 residues. Germline values: CDR1 SGHVS, CDR2 FNYEAQ. V was pared by 11 bases and J by 4 bases, with 18 bases between. Written as DNA, the CDR3 is TGTGCCCAAACCGTGGGCCCACCAGGAAACACCATATATTTT. Its protein product is CAQTVGPPGNTIYF.

The sample holds a few counts of this clonotype. V is TRBV20-1 and J is TRBJ2-7, with a weak D call TRBD2 (6 bases). Between the trimmed V and J ends, which lost 6 bases and 0 bases, there was a span of 12 bases. Germline assignment: CDR1 DFQATT and CDR2 SNEGSKA (reference sequence). The CDR3 contains 13 residues. The CDR3 loop reads CSAGDLSSYEQYF. The CDR3 nucleotides read TGCAGTGCGGGGGACTTGAGCTCCTACGAGCAGTACTTC.